The rows below give T cell receptor beta chains drawn from one sample of a study of post-analysis software for immune sequencing data. Via MiXCR, TCRdb re-called the PCR reads, giving one row per CDR3 protein. The table includes some 260,000 distinct CDR3 sequences, less than 40% detected once. The sample was blood. These receptors all stem from a girl aged 10-17 years with multiple sclerosis. Each CDR3 is given with its conserved first and last residue. The order of the fields is J gene, V gene, clone size, D gene, CDR3 DNA, CDR3 protein. A D gene is named only where the DNA matches it firmly. Clone size, where shown, is once, few, many, or a class for clones that have expanded.

TRBJ1-1 | TRBV12-3/TRBV12-4 | many | TRBD1 | TGTGCCAGCGCAGGACAGGCCATGAACACTGAAGCTTTCTTT | CASAGQAMNTEAFF
TRBJ2-7 | TRBV12-3/TRBV12-4 | . | . | TGTGCCAGCACCGGGGGTGGGGGGCCCCCCTACGAGCAGTACTTC | CASTGGGGPPYEQYF
TRBJ2-5 | TRBV20-1 | few | . | TGCAGTGCTAGGAAAAGGATCCCACAAGAGACCCAGTACTTC | CSARKRIPQETQYF
TRBJ1-5 | TRBV19 | few | TRBD1 | TGTGCCAGTAGTATAGGGACCGGACAGGGGGCTAAGGCGCATTTT | CASSIGTGQGAKAHF
TRBJ2-1 | TRBV29-1 | many | TRBD1 | TGCAGCGTTCTCAGGGGGATCCATAGCTCCTACAATGAGCAGTTCTTC | CSVLRGIHSSYNEQFF
TRBJ2-1 | TRBV14 | . | TRBD2 | TGTGCCAGCAGCCACCCAGCGGGAGGGGGTCCCAATGAGCAGTTCTTC | CASSHPAGGGPNEQFF
TRBJ1-1 | TRBV5-1 | . | . | TGCGCCAGCAGCGGGTTTTCGAGGGGCTCGAACACTGAAGCTTTCTTT | CASSGFSRGSNTEAFF
TRBJ2-1 | TRBV7-2 | many | TRBD2 | TGTGCCAGCAGCTCCGCCCTACTAGCGGGAGGGGGGAATGAGCAGTTCTTC | CASSSALLAGGGNEQFF
TRBJ1-5 | TRBV2 | few | . | TGTGCCAGCAGTGACCCAGGGGATAGCAATCAGCCCCAGCATTTT | CASSDPGDSNQPQHF
TRBJ1-1 | TRBV5-1 | . | . | TGCGCCAGCAGCCCTTTACAGGGAGGGGACACTGCAGCTTTCTTT | CASSPLQGGDTAAFF
TRBJ1-1 | TRBV25-1 | few | TRBD1 | TGTGCCAGCAGTGAACACAGGGGGCTAAGGGAGACTGAAGCTTTCTTT | CASSEHRGLRETEAFF
TRBJ1-3 | TRBV7-2 | . | . | TGTGCCAGCACATCCGAATGGGGGAGCTCTGGAAACACCATATATTTT | CASTSEWGSSGNTIYF
TRBJ2-1 | TRBV11-2 | . | . | TGTGCCAGCAGCTTAGACGTCCAAGGCGGCAGTCATGAGCAGTTCTTC | CASSLDVQGGSHEQFF
TRBJ2-5 | TRBV9 | many | TRBD1 | TGTGCCAGCAGCCCGACAGGGAGAGAGGAGACCCAGTACTTC | CASSPTGREETQYF
TRBJ2-3 | TRBV12-3/TRBV12-4 | . | TRBD1 | TGTGTCAGCACCAGAGACAGGGCGGGCACAGATACGCAGTATTTT | CVSTRDRAGTDTQYF
TRBJ2-2 | TRBV7-9 | few | . | TGTGCCAGCAGGTCTAACACCGGGGAGCTGTTTTTT | CASRSNTGELFF